These 3 T cell receptor beta chains came from one sample sequenced in a study of Ad26.COV2.S vaccination and SARS-CoV-2 variants. Specified treatment: around 19 received Ad26.COV2.S at low or high dose, single or two shots; about 5 received placebo; per-sample allocation not given. Repertoires come from day 63 after the first vaccine or placebo injection. Repertoires were generated with immunoSEQ multiplex PCR, while TCRdb's copy carries only in-frame clones and drops some. The table has 300,000 to 400,000 clones, approximately 86% seen once. Here the sequenced sample was peripheral blood, taken in a trial of Ad26.COV2.S vaccine versus placebo. Receptors were obtained from a person between 18 and 65 years old who received the Ad26.COV2.S COVID-19 vaccine or a placebo.

The V gene is TRBV14, the J gene TRBJ2-7, with D tentatively TRBD2 (6 bases). CDR1 SGHDN and CDR2 FVKESK come from the germline V gene. The germline V and J ends were trimmed by 6 bases and 2 bases, with 17 bases remaining between them. This CDR3 has 15 amino acids. The CDR3 here is CASRRRDDSPYEQYF. The CDR3 region has the DNA TGTGCCAGCAGGCGGAGGGACGACTCGCCCTACGAGCAGTACTTC.

The rearrangement uses TRBV24-1 and TRBJ2-1; a weak D match, TRBD1 (6 bases). Germline V gene data show CDR1 as KGHDR and CDR2 as SFDVKD. Trimming took 9 bases from V and 4 from J, leaving 18 bases between them. CDR3 size: 15 residues. The CDR3, as DNA: TGTGCCACCGCAGTCACCGGGACAACATACAATGAGCAGTTCTTC. Translating gives CATAVTGTTYNEQFF.

This chain uses TRBV7-2 with TRBJ1-5; maybe TRBD1 (6 bases). Germline V lookup: CDR1 SGHTA, CDR2 FQGNSA. Between the trimmed V and J ends, which lost 5 bases and 1 base, there was a span of 12 bases. This CDR3 is 15 amino acids long. The CDR3, as DNA: TGTGCCAGCAGCGCCCATCAGGGGAGCAATCAGCCCCAGCATTTT. The encoded protein is CASSAHQGSNQPQHF.